The clone carrying this T cell receptor beta chain has only a few counts. The antigen remains unidentified. This sample was taken from a study of CD8+ T cells in alopecia areata. The sequencing template was cDNA reverse transcribed from extracted RNA. Assay: immunoSEQ multiplex PCR; the TCRdb copy retains only in-frame clones and omits some. The table shows 60,000 to 70,000 clones, with about 44% occurring only once. The CDR3 totals 14 residues. Looked up from germline, CDR1 is SNHLY and CDR2 is FYNNEI. V gave up 9 bases and J gave up 3 bases, with 17 bases separating them. Whole-study findings and limits: Lesional scalp displayed greater clonality than normal scalp, most notably in alopecia totalis/universalis.

The sample was CD8+ T cells sorted from blood, taken at week 0. The TCR sequence derives from a human donor with alopecia areata. The gene calls are TRBV2 and TRBJ2-5, with D perhaps being TRBD1 or TRBD2 (6 bases each). CDR3 sequence (DNA): TGTGCCAGTTACTACCGGGGGCTGAAAGAGACCCAGTACTTC. It is translated as CASYYRGLKETQYF.